Listed below are T cell receptor beta chains from one sample, sequenced in a study of cytomegalovirus exposure and HLA in healthy donors. Assay: immunoSEQ multiplex PCR; the TCRdb copy retains only in-frame clones and omits some. The sample holds roughly 100,000 clones; 60% to 80% are singletons and the top ten take less than 3%. Sequences were obtained from PBMCs. The receptor set was obtained from a female donor in good health and CMV-seronegative. The CDR3 runs from the conserved cysteine through the conserved F or W. D genes are given only for firm matches. Size values are once, few and many counts, or a class for expanded clones, and some rows have none.

abundance: few; j_gene: TRBJ1-2; v_gene: TRBV30; d_gene: TRBD1; CDR3nt: TGTGCCTGGAACCGGGACAGGGGCCATGGCTACACCTTC; CDR3aa: CAWNRDRGHGYTF
abundance: NA; j_gene: TRBJ2-7; v_gene: TRBV10-3; d_gene: TRBD2; CDR3nt: TGTGCCATCAGTGAGGGGACTAGCGGGACCTACGAGCAGTACTTC; CDR3aa: CAISEGTSGTYEQYF
abundance: NA; j_gene: TRBJ1-2; v_gene: TRBV5-3; d_gene: NA; CDR3nt: TGTGCCAGAAGCTGTATGGATTGGCAGGGCTGGCCTCCTGATAGTCCGGCCTATGGCTACACCTTC; CDR3aa: CARSCMDWQGWPPDSPAYGYTF
abundance: NA; j_gene: TRBJ1-2; v_gene: TRBV6-7; d_gene: TRBD1; CDR3nt: TGTGCCAGCAGTCACGGACAGGACTCAGTCATATATGGCTACACCTTC; CDR3aa: CASSHGQDSVIYGYTF
abundance: once; j_gene: TRBJ2-3; v_gene: TRBV14; d_gene: NA; CDR3nt: TGTGCCAGCAGCCAAGGGCTCACAGGGAGTTGGGGGAATACGCAGTATTTT; CDR3aa: CASSQGLTGSWGNTQYF
abundance: NA; j_gene: TRBJ2-2; v_gene: TRBV5-1; d_gene: TRBD1; CDR3nt: TGCGCCAGCAGCTCAGGGGGCGCACGAACCGGGGAGCTGTTTTTT; CDR3aa: CASSSGGARTGELFF
abundance: once; j_gene: TRBJ2-1; v_gene: TRBV29-1; d_gene: NA; CDR3nt: TGCAGTGCCCCCCTGGACTTGTACAATGAGCAGTTCTTC; CDR3aa: CSAPLDLYNEQFF
abundance: NA; j_gene: TRBJ1-2; v_gene: TRBV28; d_gene: NA; CDR3nt: TGTGCCAGCAGTTTAGGGGGGGCAGACCCACACTATGGCTACACCTTC; CDR3aa: CASSLGGADPHYGYTF
abundance: NA; j_gene: TRBJ1-1; v_gene: TRBV11-2; d_gene: NA; CDR3nt: TGTGCCAGCAGCTCCGGACGGGGATGGACTGAAGCTTTCTTT; CDR3aa: CASSSGRGWTEAFF
abundance: NA; j_gene: TRBJ2-2; v_gene: TRBV10-3; d_gene: NA; CDR3nt: TGTGCCATCAGTGGGGGGCAGGGGCCGAACACCGGGGAGCTGTTTTTT; CDR3aa: CAISGGQGPNTGELFF
abundance: NA; j_gene: TRBJ1-2; v_gene: TRBV4-2; d_gene: TRBD1; CDR3nt: TGTGCCAGCAGCCAAGACCTGACAGGGGCGGTGGGCTACACCTTC; CDR3aa: CASSQDLTGAVGYTF
abundance: NA; j_gene: TRBJ2-7; v_gene: TRBV19; d_gene: TRBD1; CDR3nt: TGTGCCAGTAGTCCACGACAGGGTGGCCTCCACGAGCAGTACTTC; CDR3aa: CASSPRQGGLHEQYF
abundance: once; j_gene: TRBJ2-5; v_gene: TRBV4-2; d_gene: NA; CDR3nt: TGTGCCAGCAGCTCCTGGGGTAGCCCTGGCGGGACCGGAGAGCAGTACTTC; CDR3aa: CASSSWGSPGGTGEQYF
abundance: NA; j_gene: TRBJ2-3; v_gene: TRBV7-8; d_gene: TRBD2; CDR3nt: TGTGCCAGCAGCTGGGTAGCGGGAGGGTCAGATACGCAGTATTTT; CDR3aa: CASSWVAGGSDTQYF
abundance: NA; j_gene: TRBJ1-4; v_gene: TRBV29-1; d_gene: TRBD1; CDR3nt: TGCAGCGTAGGGGACAGGGGAAGTGAAAAACTGTTTTTT; CDR3aa: CSVGDRGSEKLFF
abundance: NA; j_gene: TRBJ2-7; v_gene: TRBV4-3; d_gene: TRBD1; CDR3nt: TGCGCCAGCAGCCGCCAGGGACAGATCCACGAGCAGTACTTC; CDR3aa: CASSRQGQIHEQYF
abundance: NA; j_gene: TRBJ2-6; v_gene: TRBV5-1; d_gene: NA; CDR3nt: TGCGCCAGCAGCTTGGAAGACAGGGCGGGGGGGGCCAACGTCCTGACTTTC; CDR3aa: CASSLEDRAGGANVLTF
abundance: once; j_gene: TRBJ2-5; v_gene: TRBV28; d_gene: TRBD2; CDR3nt: TGTGCCAGCAGTAGCGGGACTAGCGGGATAGCGACCCAAGAGACCCAGTACTTC; CDR3aa: CASSSGTSGIATQETQYF
abundance: few; j_gene: TRBJ2-1; v_gene: TRBV7-3; d_gene: TRBD2; CDR3nt: TGTGCCAGCAGCCCCCAAGGGACTAGCTTCTACAATGAGCAGTTCTTC; CDR3aa: CASSPQGTSFYNEQFF
abundance: few; j_gene: TRBJ2-5; v_gene: TRBV30; d_gene: NA; CDR3nt: TGTGCCTGGAGTCGGAGGCCGGGGGAGACCCAGTACTTC; CDR3aa: CAWSRRPGETQYF
abundance: NA; j_gene: TRBJ1-5; v_gene: TRBV10-2; d_gene: TRBD1; CDR3nt: TGCGCCAGCAGTGAGTCGACAGGGGGCAATCAGCCCCAGCATTTT; CDR3aa: CASSESTGGNQPQHF
abundance: NA; j_gene: TRBJ2-7; v_gene: TRBV27; d_gene: NA; CDR3nt: TGTGCTACGAGCAGGGGACCCTACGAGCAGTACTTC; CDR3aa: CATSRGPYEQYF
abundance: NA; j_gene: TRBJ2-2; v_gene: TRBV5-1; d_gene: TRBD1; CDR3nt: TGCGCCAGCAGCATACAGGGGCCCCAGGGCGGGGAGCTGTTTTTT; CDR3aa: CASSIQGPQGGELFF
abundance: NA; j_gene: TRBJ2-7; v_gene: TRBV6-1; d_gene: NA; CDR3nt: TGTGCCAGCAGTGCGTGGGACAAGAACTACGAGCAGTACTTC; CDR3aa: CASSAWDKNYEQYF
abundance: NA; j_gene: TRBJ2-7; v_gene: TRBV7-2; d_gene: TRBD2; CDR3nt: TGTGCCAGCAGCTCCTCCCGCGGGGGGTCGGGGTTCGACGAGCAGTACTTC; CDR3aa: CASSSSRGGSGFDEQYF
abundance: NA; j_gene: TRBJ2-7; v_gene: TRBV2; d_gene: TRBD2; CDR3nt: TGTGCCAGCCGAAAGGGGGCTAGCGGGAGATCCTACGAGCAGTACTTC; CDR3aa: CASRKGASGRSYEQYF
abundance: NA; j_gene: TRBJ2-5; v_gene: TRBV7-3; d_gene: NA; CDR3nt: TGTGCCAGCAGCTTAAATGGGGCCCAAGAGACCCAGTACTTC; CDR3aa: CASSLNGAQETQYF
abundance: NA; j_gene: TRBJ2-7; v_gene: TRBV2; d_gene: TRBD2; CDR3nt: TGTGCCAGCTGGGGGACTAGCGGATACGAGCAGTACTTC; CDR3aa: CASWGTSGYEQYF
abundance: NA; j_gene: TRBJ2-7; v_gene: TRBV19; d_gene: NA; CDR3nt: TGTGCCAGTAGTATAGCAGGGTACGAGCAGTACTTC; CDR3aa: CASSIAGYEQYF
abundance: NA; j_gene: TRBJ1-2; v_gene: TRBV28; d_gene: TRBD1; CDR3nt: TGTGCCAGCAGTCCCGCGGACAGGGGGTTTGGCTACACCTTC; CDR3aa: CASSPADRGFGYTF
abundance: NA; j_gene: TRBJ2-7; v_gene: TRBV11-2; d_gene: TRBD1; CDR3nt: TGTGCCACCACTCCCCAGACAGGGGTAGCCTACGAGCAGTACTTC; CDR3aa: CATTPQTGVAYEQYF
abundance: NA; j_gene: TRBJ1-4; v_gene: TRBV11-2; d_gene: NA; CDR3nt: TGTGCCAGCAGCTTAATGGGCGGGGGAGGAAAACTGTTTTTT; CDR3aa: CASSLMGGGGKLFF
abundance: NA; j_gene: TRBJ2-2; v_gene: TRBV7-9; d_gene: NA; CDR3nt: TGTGCCAGCAGCTTAGCCGTAACGGGAGCCCTTACGAACACCGGGGAGCTGTTTTTT; CDR3aa: CASSLAVTGALTNTGELFF
abundance: NA; j_gene: TRBJ2-5; v_gene: TRBV7-6; d_gene: TRBD2; CDR3nt: TGTGCCAGCAGCCTAGGACTAGCGAGGGGAGAGACCCAGTACTTC; CDR3aa: CASSLGLARGETQYF
abundance: once; j_gene: TRBJ2-1; v_gene: TRBV10-3; d_gene: TRBD2; CDR3nt: TGTGCCATCAGTGAGTCTTCCAATCGCCTAGCGGTATACAATGAGCAGTTCTTC; CDR3aa: CAISESSNRLAVYNEQFF
abundance: once; j_gene: TRBJ2-3; v_gene: TRBV9; d_gene: TRBD2; CDR3nt: TGTGCCAGCAGCGTAAGCGGGAGAGCGGCAGATACGCAGTATTTT; CDR3aa: CASSVSGRAADTQYF
abundance: few; j_gene: TRBJ2-2; v_gene: TRBV30; d_gene: TRBD1; CDR3nt: TGTGCCTGGAGTAGGTTTGGAACAGGGGGAACCGGGGAGCTGTTTTTT; CDR3aa: CAWSRFGTGGTGELFF
abundance: NA; j_gene: TRBJ1-6; v_gene: TRBV6-5; d_gene: NA; CDR3nt: TGTGCCAGCAGTTACTACAGGTCGAAACCACCCCTCCACTTT; CDR3aa: CASSYYRSKPPLHF
abundance: NA; j_gene: TRBJ2-1; v_gene: TRBV28; d_gene: TRBD2; CDR3nt: TGTGCCAGCAGTTTACCGGGACTAGCGGGGCCCCCTTCCTACAATGAGCAGTTCTTC; CDR3aa: CASSLPGLAGPPSYNEQFF
abundance: NA; j_gene: TRBJ1-2; v_gene: TRBV19; d_gene: NA; CDR3nt: TGTGCCAGTAGTATGAGCGGGACTAACTATGGCTACACCTTC; CDR3aa: CASSMSGTNYGYTF
abundance: NA; j_gene: TRBJ1-6; v_gene: TRBV19; d_gene: NA; CDR3nt: TGTGCCAGTAGGACAACAGGGAATTCACCCCTCCACTTT; CDR3aa: CASRTTGNSPLHF
abundance: NA; j_gene: TRBJ1-1; v_gene: TRBV4-3; d_gene: TRBD1; CDR3nt: TGCGCCAGCAGCCAGGGGACAGGGGGTTCTATGAACACTGAAGCTTTCTTT; CDR3aa: CASSQGTGGSMNTEAFF
abundance: NA; j_gene: TRBJ2-2; v_gene: TRBV13; d_gene: TRBD2; CDR3nt: TGTGCCAGCAGCCCCCGTGCGGCGGGAGGGTACGTCGGGGAGCTGTTTTTT; CDR3aa: CASSPRAAGGYVGELFF
abundance: NA; j_gene: TRBJ2-7; v_gene: TRBV19; d_gene: TRBD2; CDR3nt: TGTGCCGTCGGGACTAGCGGGAGGGCTCGTCACGAGCAGTACTTC; CDR3aa: CAVGTSGRARHEQYF
abundance: NA; j_gene: TRBJ1-1; v_gene: TRBV10-2; d_gene: NA; CDR3nt: TGCGCCAGCAGTGAGAGGGGGGGAATGAGGTTGAACACTGAAGCTTTCTTT; CDR3aa: CASSERGGMRLNTEAFF
abundance: NA; j_gene: TRBJ1-2; v_gene: TRBV2; d_gene: NA; CDR3nt: TGTGCCAGCACCCTCCGCGGTACCACTCCTCTTACCGACTATGGCTACACCTTC; CDR3aa: CASTLRGTTPLTDYGYTF